This T cell receptor (beta chain) was recorded in a study of blood T cell repertoires in COVID-19. Study-wide background: Samples of COVID-19 (acute and convalescent) were obtained from the United States, Italy and Spain. The cDNA or gDNA used as material had been derived from T cells, B-cell-depleted T cells, or PBMCs.

Authors' processing steps: Nucleated cell counts were estimated from reference gene primer amplification. This table comes from immunoSEQ multiplex PCR, and its TCRdb copy is limited to in-frame clones, with some not included. The V and J calls and clone size come from that table; D and trimming were worked out from the DNA. The data show about 150,000 clones, 85% seen once. Germline-derived CDR1 and CDR2 are SEHNR and FQNEAQ (reference sequence). The length of the CDR3 is 14 residues. Trimming shortened V by 5 bases and J by 2 bases, and 10 bases separated the two germline ends. The chain has TRBV7-9 and TRBJ1-5, with a weak D call TRBD1 (5 bases). The TCR was taken from a woman in her 40s with active or convalescent COVID-19. Sequencing was performed on peripheral blood. In nucleotides, the CDR3 is TGTGCCAGCAGCCCGGGGGAAGGCAATCAGCCCCAGCATTTT. This translates into CASSPGEGNQPQHF.